This T cell receptor beta chain was sequenced in a study of graft-versus-host responses after intestinal transplantation. Whole-study context: Each transplant was multivisceral, liver-intestinal, or isolated intestinal.

On this clone itself: Its antigen is as yet unknown.

Germline V gene sequence: CDR1 MNHEY, CDR2 SMNVEV (reference sequence). The CDR3 extends over 19 amino acids. V lost 5 bases and J lost 0; bases outside the gene matches: 14. TCRdb's copy holds only in-frame clones and misses some; the assay was immunoSEQ multiplex PCR. The table has about 50,000 clones, about 93% seen once. This TCR derives from a human donor who was the organ donor for an intestinal transplant. The specimen was unstimulated CD4+ T cells sorted from spleen or lymph node cells, collected before transplant. The rearrangement uses TRBV27 and TRBJ2-1; 9 bases match TRBD2. The CDR3 DNA reads as TGTGCCAGCAGTCCTACACCGTATAGCGGGAGAAGCTCCTACAATGAGCAGTTCTTC. This gives the protein CASSPTPYSGRSSYNEQFF.